This T cell receptor (beta chain) was sequenced in a study of T cell responses to AZD1222 COVID-19 vaccine. Study outcomes and limitations: Spike-wide coverage was observed for vaccine-associated CD4 TCRs, with dominant responses at 160-218 and 743-854. Donors were largely white British and mainly female; clonal diversity was possibly underestimated. Repertoires in all cases were sampled only once the peak T cell response had passed.

Data came from immunoSEQ multiplex PCR; TCRdb stores just in-frame clones and leaves some out. The sample lists about 84,000 clones, about 90% occurring once. V dropped 7 bases and J dropped 3 bases, with 19 bases sitting between them. This CDR3 comprises 15 residues. CDR1 MNHEY and CDR2 SMNVEV come from the germline V gene (reference sequence). In regard to this clone: What it binds is unknown.

This TCR derives from an adult in good health. The sample consisted of peripheral blood, taken on day 0 of AZD1222 vaccination. The rearrangement links TRBV27 to TRBJ2-7; tentatively, D is TRBD1 (6 bases). The CDR3: CASKPRLDSRYEQYF. The CDR3 DNA reads as TGTGCCAGCAAGCCCCGCCTGGACAGTCGCTACGAGCAGTACTTC.